This T cell receptor beta chain is from a study of shared clonotypes between healthy human individuals. On the study more broadly: The study drew on two women and a few men aged 18 to 49 as donors. CD8 memory received one plate per donor, CD8 naive two, CD4 memory three and CD4 naive three.

Positively selected for CCR7, the CD45RO-negative cells used as naive CD8 cells excluded terminally differentiated effector memory CD45RA+ cells. The donors, healthy adults who were HIV-negative, had experienced no recent acute infections or vaccinations. V dropped 0 bases and J dropped 7 bases, with 1 base sitting between them. CDR3 length: 10 residues. Germline V CDR1 and CDR2: GTSNPN, SVGIG (reference sequence). The method was immunoSEQ multiplex PCR; TCRdb's version includes in-frame clones alone and lacks a portion of them. The data show about 1,800,000 clones, about 95% seen once. Details on this clone: Its antigen is still unknown.

Whole-study results and caveats: Investigators collected only blood, and repertoires in tissues likely differ.

This rearrangement joins TRBV30 to TRBJ1-3, with unresolved D. The sequence was obtained from a man between 18 and 29 years old in good health. Material: naive CD8+ T cells sorted from blood. CDR3 sequence (DNA): TGTGCCTGGAGTGTCAACACCATATATTTT. Encoded protein: CAWSVNTIYF. Based on the CDR3 plus reference TRBV30 and TRBJ1-3, the full variable domain is SQTIHQWPATLVQPVGSPLSLECTVEGTSNPNLYWYRQAAGRGLQLLFYSVGIGQISSEVPQNLSASRPQDRQFILSSKKLLLSDSGFYLCAWSVNTIYFGEGSWLTVV.